The 3 T cell receptor beta chains below were found in one sample sequenced in a study of blood T cell repertoires in COVID-19. Sequenced by immunoSEQ multiplex PCR; TCRdb stores in-frame clones only, minus some. Of some 48,000 clones listed, 60% to 80% are singletons. The sequenced sample was PBMCs or T cells enriched from blood (not recorded which). The receptor source for this set is a woman aged 50 to 65 with acute COVID-19.

This chain uses TRBV7-2 with TRBJ1-4, with 9 positions matching TRBD1. The CDR3 loop spans 16 amino acids. Germline CDR1 SGHTA, CDR2 FQGNSA. The ends lost 5 bases at V and 10 bases at J; junction bases unmatched: 14. The CDR3 DNA is TGTGCCAGCAGCCCGCAGCCCGGGACAGGGCTTGGAAAACTGTTTTTT. Translating gives CASSPQPGTGLGKLFF.

This clone was detected once. The chain recombines TRBV7-2 with TRBJ1-6; TRBD1 agrees at 7 bases. Trimming cost V 4 bases and J 9 bases; bases outside gene matches: 6. Germline V CDR1 and CDR2: SGHTA, FQGNSA. The CDR3 has 14 residues. CDR3 bases: TGTGCCAGCAGCTGGGACAGCGGGAGTTCACCCCTCCACTTT. Its translation is CASSWDSGSSPLHF.

This sequence joins TRBV15 and TRBJ1-2; perhaps TRBD1 as D (5 bases). Germline V gene lookup returns CDR1 LNHNV and CDR2 YYDKDF (reference sequence). The CDR3 totals 19 residues. V lost 0 bases to trimming and J lost 3 bases, with 23 bases between them. The CDR3: CATSRDWFTASGGDYGYTF. The DNA of the CDR3 is TGTGCCACCAGCAGAGATTGGTTCACCGCCTCGGGGGGGGACTATGGCTACACCTTC.